This TCR beta chain originates from a study of blood T cell repertoires in COVID-19 (TCRdb year 2020). Notes on the research overall: Collaborator samples came from the United States, Italy and Spain and covered acute and convalescent phases of COVID-19. The prospective study material was composed of cDNA or gDNA derived from T cells, B-cell-depleted T cells, or PBMCs. The dataset comprised deeply sampled blood TCRbeta repertoires from subjects exposed to, actively infected with, or recovered from COVID-19. The repertoires were released in a freely available public database meant as a resource for research on the immune response to SARS-CoV-2. The samples were drawn from two sources: the first 160 participants of the ongoing ImmuneRACE study, and 1,200 or so subjects contributed by 6 global collaborators. Sample metadata almost always included a de-identified subject ID, COVID-19 status, age in years and sex. Where HLA class I and class II types were available, the types were taken from metadata supplied by the sample provider, not from assay-based typing.

The paper as a whole reports these results and caveats: How much clinical and demographic metadata was included differed by source and by participant, and the metadata was provided uncurated.

A note on this clone: Its antigen is still unknown. No quality values exist for individual bases; no much larger clone is one base distant.

Sequences LGHDT (CDR1) and YNNKEL (CDR2) are obtained from the germline V gene (reference sequence). The CDR3 starts with the cysteine, ends with the phenylalanine, and has 15 residues. Here the CDR3 DNA is all that survives: 45 bases in frame from base 1. Germline trimming amounts to 4 bases on V and 2 bases on J, with 4 as the count of junction bases outside the gene matches. TCRbeta CDR3 regions were amplified from genomic DNA using the immunoSEQ Assay, a bias-controlled multiplex PCR. As for how the authors treated the data: Nucleated cell counts per sample were estimated from amplification of reference gene primers within the assay. To quantify the absolute abundance of each unique TCRbeta CDR3 rearrangement, sequence reads were collapsed and filtered. For each sample, productive Simpson clonality was calculated by taking the square root of Simpson's diversity index across productive rearrangements. TCRdb obtained this table from immuneACCESS and retained in-frame rearrangements with V and J assigned. These tables miss some clones; where compared with another copy, unresolved V genes account for less than half of the shortfall, and the remainder is unexplained. V, J and clone size reflect that table, while D and trimming were determined from the DNA. The sample profile shows under 300,000 clones; roughly 80% of them were found once. The biggest ten clones account for roughly a tenth of the sample.

Collaborating institutions collected whole blood in K2EDTA tubes following their own protocols. For TCRbeta analysis, collaborators shipped samples in one of three forms: frozen whole blood, isolated PBMCs, or DNA extracted from either of those sample types. The specimen was peripheral blood. This TCR came from an elderly woman with acute or convalescent COVID-19. The receptor chain draws on TRBV3-1 (or the pseudogene TRBV3-2) and TRBJ2-7, and 11 junctional nucleotides match TRBD1. CDR3 protein: CASSPGQGATYEQYF. The DNA sequence is as follows: TGTGCCAGCAGCCCTGGACAGGGGGCGACCTACGAGCAGTACTTC.